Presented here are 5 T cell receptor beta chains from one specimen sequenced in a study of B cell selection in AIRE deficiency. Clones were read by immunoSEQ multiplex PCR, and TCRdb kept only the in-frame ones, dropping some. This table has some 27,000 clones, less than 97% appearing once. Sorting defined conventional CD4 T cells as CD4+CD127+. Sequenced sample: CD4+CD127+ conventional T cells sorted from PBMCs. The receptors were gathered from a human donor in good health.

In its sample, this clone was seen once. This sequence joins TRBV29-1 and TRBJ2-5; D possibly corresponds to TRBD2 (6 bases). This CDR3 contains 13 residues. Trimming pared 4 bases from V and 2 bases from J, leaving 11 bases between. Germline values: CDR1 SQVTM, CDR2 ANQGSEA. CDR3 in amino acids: CSVGGVIQETQYF. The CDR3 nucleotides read TGCAGCGTTGGGGGGGTCATACAAGAGACCCAGTACTTC.

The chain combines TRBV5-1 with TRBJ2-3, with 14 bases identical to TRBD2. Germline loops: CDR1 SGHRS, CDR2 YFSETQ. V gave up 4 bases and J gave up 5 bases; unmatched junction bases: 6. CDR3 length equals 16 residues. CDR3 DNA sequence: TGCGCCAGCAGCCCTGGGACTAGCGGGAGATTAGATACGCAGTATTTT. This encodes CASSPGTSGRLDTQYF.

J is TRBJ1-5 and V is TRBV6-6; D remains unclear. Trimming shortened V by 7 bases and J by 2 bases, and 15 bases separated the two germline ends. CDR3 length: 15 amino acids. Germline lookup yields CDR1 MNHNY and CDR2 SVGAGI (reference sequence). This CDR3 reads CASKDGGIGNQPQHF. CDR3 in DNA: TGTGCCAGCAAAGATGGAGGGATCGGCAATCAGCCCCAGCATTTT.

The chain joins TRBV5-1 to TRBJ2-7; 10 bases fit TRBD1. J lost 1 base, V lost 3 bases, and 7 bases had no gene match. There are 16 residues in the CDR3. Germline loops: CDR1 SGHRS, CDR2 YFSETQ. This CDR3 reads CASSYRPGQGSYEQYF. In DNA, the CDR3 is TGCGCCAGCAGCTATCGCCCGGGACAGGGGTCCTACGAGCAGTACTTC.

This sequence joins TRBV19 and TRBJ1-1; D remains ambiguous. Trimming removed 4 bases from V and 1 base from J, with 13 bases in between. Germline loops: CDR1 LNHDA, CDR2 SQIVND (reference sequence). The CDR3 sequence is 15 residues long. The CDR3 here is CASSTLDRGNTEAFF. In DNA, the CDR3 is TGTGCCAGTAGTACCCTGGACCGAGGGAACACTGAAGCTTTCTTT.